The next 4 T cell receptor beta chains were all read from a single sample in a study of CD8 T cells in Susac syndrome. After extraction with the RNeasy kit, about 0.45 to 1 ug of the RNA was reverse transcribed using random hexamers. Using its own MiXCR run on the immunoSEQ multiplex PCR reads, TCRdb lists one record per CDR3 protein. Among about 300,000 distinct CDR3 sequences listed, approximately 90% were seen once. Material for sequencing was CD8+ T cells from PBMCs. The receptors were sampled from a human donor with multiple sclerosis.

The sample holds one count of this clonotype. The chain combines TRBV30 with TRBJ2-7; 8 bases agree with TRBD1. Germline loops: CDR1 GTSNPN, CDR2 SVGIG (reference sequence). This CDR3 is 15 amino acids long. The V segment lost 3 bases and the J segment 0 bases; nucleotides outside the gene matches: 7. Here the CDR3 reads CAWRFGQGLSYEQYF. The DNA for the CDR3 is TGTGCCTGGAGATTCGGACAGGGTCTCTCCTACGAGCAGTACTTC. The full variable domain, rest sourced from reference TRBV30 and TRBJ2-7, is SQTIHQWPATLVQPVGSPLSLECTVEGTSNPNLYWYRQAAGRGLQLLFYSVGIGQISSEVPQNLSASRPQDRQFILSSKKLLLSDSGFYLCAWRFGQGLSYEQYFGPGTRLTVT.

DNA for the CDR3: TGTGCCAGCAGTCGGACAGGGGGAGGTGGCTACACCTTC. Encoded protein: CASSRTGGGGYTF. The chain recombines TRBV2 with TRBJ1-2; TRBD1 agrees at 10 bases. V lost 5 bases to trimming and J lost 7 bases; unmatched junction nucleotides: 4. Germline CDR1 and CDR2: SNHLY and FYNNEI. The CDR3 totals 13 residues. Full variable domain (remainder filled in from reference TRBV2 and TRBJ1-2): EPEVTQTPSHQVTQMGQEVILRCVPISNHLYFYWYRQILGQKVEFLVSFYNNEISEKSEIFDDQFSVERPDGSNFTLKIRSTKLEDSAMYFCASSRTGGGGYTFGSGTRLTVV.

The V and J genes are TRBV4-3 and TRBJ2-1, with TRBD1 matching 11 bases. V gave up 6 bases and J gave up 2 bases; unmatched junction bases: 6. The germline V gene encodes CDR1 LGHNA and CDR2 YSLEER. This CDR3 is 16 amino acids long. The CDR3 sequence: CASRQGQGGAYNEQFF. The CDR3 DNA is TGCGCCAGCAGACAGGGACAGGGGGGTGCCTACAATGAGCAGTTCTTC.

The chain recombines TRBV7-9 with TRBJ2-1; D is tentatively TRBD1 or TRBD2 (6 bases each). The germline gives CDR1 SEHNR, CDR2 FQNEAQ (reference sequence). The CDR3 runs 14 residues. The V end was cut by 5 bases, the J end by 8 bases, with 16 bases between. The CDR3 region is CASSRGTIQHEQFF. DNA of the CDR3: TGTGCCAGCAGCCGGGGGACAATTCAACATGAGCAGTTCTTC.